The entry that follows covers one TCR beta chain sequence. The CDR3 covers 13 residues. Germline V gene lookup returns CDR1 SNHLY and CDR2 FYNNEI. Trimming took off 6 bases at V and 4 bases at J, with 9 bases between the two ends. The entry originates in a study of shared T cell receptors in the human thymus. Sequenced by immunoSEQ multiplex PCR; TCRdb stores in-frame clones only, minus some. Of about 400,000 clones in the sample, 95% were seen once. V usage is TRBV2 and J usage is TRBJ1-4; a possible D gene is TRBD1 (5 bases). Source material: thymocytes. The sequence was obtained from a human donor. The CDR3 loop is CASSSRVNEKLFF. CDR3 in DNA: TGTGCCAGCAGCAGCAGGGTTAATGAAAAACTGTTTTTT.